This T cell receptor (beta chain) was obtained from a study of T cells in Graves' hyperthyroidism and ophthalmopathy. Turning to the study itself: Peripheral blood collection took place at initial diagnosis, before any treatment. Findings and caveats of the study: Blood also held most thyroid clonotypes expanded beyond 0.001.

The TCR beta CDR3 regions underwent amplification using RNA transcripts as the source. TCR CDR3 regions were first amplified by RT-PCR with HTBI primers. TCRdb re-derived calls from the multiplex PCR reads in MiXCR, one entry per CDR3 protein. Here the sample spans about 600,000 distinct CDR3 sequences, approximately 15% being singletons. This sample holds PBMCs from about 9.3 ml fresh peripheral blood. In the case of this clonotype: Its antigen is unknown.

This CDR3 comprises 20 residues. V lost 2 bases and J lost 2; bases outside the gene matches: 18. In germline, CDR1 is LNHNV, CDR2 YYDKDF (reference sequence). V usage is TRBV15 and J usage is TRBJ2-5; 9 nucleotides align to TRBD1. Sequencing was performed on blood. The sequence was obtained from a woman in her forties with Graves' ophthalmopathy. CDR3 nucleotide sequence: TGTGCCACCAGCAGAAGAACTGACAGGGGGTTATGGTCGAGGCAAGAGACCCAGTACTTC. This encodes CATSRRTDRGLWSRQETQYF. Full variable domain (rest looked up from reference TRBV15 and TRBJ2-5): DAMVIQNPRYQVTQFGKPVTLSCSQTLNHNVMYWYQQKSSQAPKLLFHYYDKDFNNEADTPDNFQSRRPNTSFCFLDIRSPGLGDTAMYLCATSRRTDRGLWSRQETQYFGPGTRLLVL.